This TCR beta chain was captured by sequencing in a study of early T cells in non-severe SARS-CoV-2 infection. Background on the study: Alpha and beta chains were unpaired, from unsorted whole-blood bulk RNA.

Individual cDNA molecules each received unique molecular identifiers attached to them. Each CDR3 protein is one row after TCRdb ran MiXCR on the 5' RACE reads. The sample contains around 99,000 distinct CDR3 sequences, 11% of which appear only once. General study results and limits: Using VDJdb, the matching emphasized anti-spike CD8 responses while missing private and CD4 specificities.

With respect to this clonotype: Its target is unknown.

V gave up 5 bases and J gave up 1 base, with 11 bases separating them. Looked up from germline, CDR1 is DFQATT and CDR2 is SNEGSKA (reference sequence). The CDR3 has 14 residues. The TCR was taken from an adult who was a healthcare worker with PCR-confirmed SARS-CoV-2 infection or an uninfected control (not recorded which). Specimen: whole blood. J is TRBJ2-2 and V is TRBV20-1; D remains unclear. CDR3 in amino acids: CSAYTRGNTGELFF. CDR3 nucleotides: TGCAGTGCTTATACCCGAGGGAACACCGGGGAGCTGTTTTTT.